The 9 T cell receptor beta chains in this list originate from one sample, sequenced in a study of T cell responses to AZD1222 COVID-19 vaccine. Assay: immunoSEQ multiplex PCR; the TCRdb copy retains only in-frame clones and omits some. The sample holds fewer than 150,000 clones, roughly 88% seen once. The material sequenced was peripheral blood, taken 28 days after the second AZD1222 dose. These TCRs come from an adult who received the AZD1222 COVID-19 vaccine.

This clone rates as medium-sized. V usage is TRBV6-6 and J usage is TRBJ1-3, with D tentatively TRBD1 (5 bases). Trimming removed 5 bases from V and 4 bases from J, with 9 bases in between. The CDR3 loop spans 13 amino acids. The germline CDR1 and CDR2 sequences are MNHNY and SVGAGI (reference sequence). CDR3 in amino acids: CASSLREGNTIYF. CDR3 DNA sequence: TGTGCCAGCAGTCTCAGGGAAGGAAACACCATATATTTT.

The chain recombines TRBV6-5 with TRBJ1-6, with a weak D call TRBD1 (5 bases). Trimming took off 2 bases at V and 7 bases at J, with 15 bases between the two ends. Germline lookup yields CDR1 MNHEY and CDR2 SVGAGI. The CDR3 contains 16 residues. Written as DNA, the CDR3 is TGTGCCAGCAGTTACAAGACAGCGAGTCGAAATTCACCCCTCCACTTT. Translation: CASSYKTASRNSPLHF.

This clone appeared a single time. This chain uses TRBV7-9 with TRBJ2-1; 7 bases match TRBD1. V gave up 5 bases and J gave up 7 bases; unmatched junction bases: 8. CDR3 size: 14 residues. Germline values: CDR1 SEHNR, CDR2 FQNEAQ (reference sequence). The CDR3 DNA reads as TGTGCCAGCAGCCCCGGGACAGTTAAAAATGAGCAGTTCTTC. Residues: CASSPGTVKNEQFF.

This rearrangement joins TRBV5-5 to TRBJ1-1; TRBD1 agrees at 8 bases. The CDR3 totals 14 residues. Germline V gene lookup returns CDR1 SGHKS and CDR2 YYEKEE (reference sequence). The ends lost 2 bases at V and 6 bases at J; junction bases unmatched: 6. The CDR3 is CASSFEDRVAEAFF. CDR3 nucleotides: TGTGCCAGCAGCTTCGAGGACAGGGTCGCTGAAGCTTTCTTT.

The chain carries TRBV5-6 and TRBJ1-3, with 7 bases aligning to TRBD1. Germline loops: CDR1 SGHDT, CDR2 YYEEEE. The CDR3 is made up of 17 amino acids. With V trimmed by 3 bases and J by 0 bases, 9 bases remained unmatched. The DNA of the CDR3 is TGTGCCAGCAGCTGGGCTGGGGGGACAGCCTCTGGAAACACCATATATTTT. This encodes CASSWAGGTASGNTIYF. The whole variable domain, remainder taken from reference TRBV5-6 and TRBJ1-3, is DAGVTQSPTHLIKTRGQQVTLRCSPKSGHDTVSWYQQALGQGPQFIFQYYEEEERQRGNFPDRFSGHQFPNYSSELNVNALLLGDSALYLCASSWAGGTASGNTIYFGEGSWLTVV.

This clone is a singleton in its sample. CDR3 residues: CSASVPGLRYGYTF. DNA for the CDR3: TGCAGTGCTAGTGTACCGGGCCTCCGCTATGGCTACACCTTC. This chain joins TRBV20-1 and TRBJ1-2, with unresolved D. The germline V gene encodes CDR1 DFQATT and CDR2 SNEGSKA (reference sequence). V was trimmed by 3 bases and J by 4 bases, leaving 15 bases between them. The CDR3 has 14 amino acids.

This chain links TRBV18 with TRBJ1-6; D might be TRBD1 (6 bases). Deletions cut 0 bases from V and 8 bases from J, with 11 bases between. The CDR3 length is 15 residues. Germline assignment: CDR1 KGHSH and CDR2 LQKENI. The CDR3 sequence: CASSPPNREYSPLHF. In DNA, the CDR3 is TGTGCCAGCTCACCACCAAACAGGGAATATTCACCCCTCCACTTT.

CDR3 protein: CAIRKRGVRGGGTEAFF. For the CDR3, the DNA is TGTGCCATCAGGAAGAGGGGGGTCAGGGGCGGAGGCACTGAAGCTTTCTTT. The genes are TRBV19 and TRBJ1-1; D possibly corresponds to TRBD1 (6 bases). CDR1 LNHDA and CDR2 SQIVND come from the germline V gene (reference sequence). The CDR3 is 17 residues long. The V end lost 10 bases, the J end lost 4 bases, and 28 bases lay between the germline ends.

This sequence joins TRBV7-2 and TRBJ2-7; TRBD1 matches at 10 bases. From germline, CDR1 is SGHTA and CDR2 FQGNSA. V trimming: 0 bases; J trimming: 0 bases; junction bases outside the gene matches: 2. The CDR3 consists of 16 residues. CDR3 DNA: TGTGCCAGCAGCTTAGCGACAGGGGGCTACTCCTACGAGCAGTACTTC. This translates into CASSLATGGYSYEQYF.